The next 23 T cell receptor beta chains were all read from a single sample in a study of blood T cell repertoires in COVID-19. Sequenced by immunoSEQ multiplex PCR; TCRdb stores in-frame clones only, minus some. Of roughly 380,000 clones in the sample, less than 90% were seen once. The sequencing sample was made of PBMCs or T cells enriched from blood (not recorded which). The receptors shown here come from a woman aged 30 to 39 who had recovered from COVID-19.

The rearrangement uses TRBV5-8 and TRBJ2-3; 7 positions match TRBD1. Germline trimming cut 1 base from V and 0 bases from J; bases unmatched to any gene: 5. CDR1 is SGHTS, CDR2 YDEGEE, per germline. The CDR3 has 16 residues. This CDR3 reads CASSLFDRVSTDTQYF. Here the CDR3 DNA reads TGTGCCAGCAGCTTGTTCGACAGGGTTAGCACAGATACGCAGTATTTT.

The CDR3 coding sequence is TGTGCCATCAGCCGGAATATCAGGTCGAACACTGAAGCTTTCTTT. Protein sequence: CAISRNIRSNTEAFF. This chain joins TRBV10-3 and TRBJ1-1; no clear D. The CDR3 has 15 residues. The germline V gene has CDR1 ENHRY and CDR2 SYGVKD. V was cut by 6 bases and J by 1 base, with 15 bases left in between.

J is TRBJ2-7 and V is TRBV4-1; TRBD2 matches at 9 bases. Germline values: CDR1 MGHRA, CDR2 YSYEKL. The CDR3 extends over 16 amino acids. The ends lost 3 bases at V and 3 bases at J; junction bases unmatched: 9. In nucleotides, the CDR3 is TGCGCCAGCAGCCATCGATGGACTAGCGTTAACTACGAGCAGTACTTC. This sequence encodes CASSHRWTSVNYEQYF.

V gene TRBV30 combines with J gene TRBJ2-7; TRBD2 might be the D (7 bases). Germline CDR1 and CDR2: GTSNPN and SVGIG (reference sequence). Trimming pared 0 bases from V and 3 bases from J, leaving 33 bases between. The CDR3 totals 21 residues. The CDR3, as DNA: TGTGCCTGGAGTGTATCGGGGGCGGTCGGGGGCGGGGGCGAAGACCTCTACGAGCAGTACTTC. As protein: CAWSVSGAVGGGGEDLYEQYF. Full variable domain (missing parts from reference TRBV30 and TRBJ2-7): SQTIHQWPATLVQPVGSPLSLECTVEGTSNPNLYWYRQAAGRGLQLLFYSVGIGQISSEVPQNLSASRPQDRQFILSSKKLLLSDSGFYLCAWSVSGAVGGGGEDLYEQYFGPGTRLTVT.

This clone has a single count. V and J are TRBV6-5 and TRBJ1-1; the D gene is possibly TRBD1 (5 bases). Germline V gene sequence: CDR1 MNHEY, CDR2 SVGAGI. Deletions cut 10 bases from V and 3 bases from J, with 15 bases between. This CDR3 comprises 13 residues. As DNA, the CDR3 is TGTGCCATCGATAGGGGAGGCGACACTGAAGCTTTCTTT. Translated, it gives CAIDRGGDTEAFF.

This clone was found once. The rearrangement joins TRBV29-1 to TRBJ1-6; D may be TRBD1 (6 bases). The V gene lost 1 base and the J gene lost 9 bases, with 13 bases spanning the gap. This CDR3 comprises 14 residues. Germline CDR1 is SQVTM and CDR2 is ANQGSEA. The CDR3, as DNA: TGCAGCGTTGAAGTCGGGGGGGCCGGTTCACCCCTCCACTTT. Protein sequence: CSVEVGGAGSPLHF.

The chain links TRBV28 to TRBJ2-1, with TRBD2 identical over 10 bases. The CDR3 is 16 residues long. Per the germline V gene, CDR1 is MDHEN and CDR2 is SYDVKM. V lost 4 bases and J lost 8; bases outside the gene matches: 11. CDR3 region: CASSSPGSGRLDEQFF. Written as DNA, the CDR3 is TGTGCCAGCAGTTCCCCTGGTAGCGGGAGGTTGGATGAGCAGTTCTTC.

This chain joins TRBV27 and TRBJ2-5; D might be TRBD2 (6 bases). V was pared by 4 bases and J by 0 bases, with 6 bases between. There are 13 residues in the CDR3. Germline V lookup: CDR1 MNHEY, CDR2 SMNVEV (reference sequence). The CDR3 sequence: CASSSGDQETQYF. The CDR3 DNA is TGTGCCAGCAGTTCGGGGGACCAAGAGACCCAGTACTTC.

V is TRBV2 and J is TRBJ2-1, with D maybe TRBD1 (6 bases). Deletions cut 4 bases from V and 4 bases from J, with 14 bases between. This CDR3 has 15 amino acids. Germline V gene lookup returns CDR1 SNHLY and CDR2 FYNNEI. DNA for the CDR3: TGTGCCAGCAGTGCTTCAGGGGTTGAGTACAATGAGCAGTTCTTC. This translates into CASSASGVEYNEQFF.

The V call is TRBV5-8, the J call TRBJ2-1, with D tentatively TRBD2 (7 bases). CDR1 and CDR2 from the germline V gene are SGHTS and YDEGEE. There are 16 residues in the CDR3. Trimming cost V 3 bases and J 9 bases, with 22 bases left between them. The CDR3, as DNA: TGTGCCAGCAGCTGGGGTTGGGGGCGGGAGATCGGTGAGCAGTTCTTC. Translation gives CASSWGWGREIGEQFF. The full variable domain, its missing parts supplied by reference TRBV5-8 and TRBJ2-1, is EAGVTQSPTHLIKTRGQQATLRCSPISGHTSVYWYQQALGLGLQFLLWYDEGEERNRGNFPPRFSGRQFPNYSSELNVNALELEDSALYLCASSWGWGREIGEQFFGPGTRLTVL.

The V gene is TRBV7-2, the J gene TRBJ2-7; possibly TRBD2 for D (5 bases). The CDR3 contains 15 residues. Looked up from germline, CDR1 is SGHTA and CDR2 is FQGNSA. Trimming pared 1 base from V and 2 bases from J, leaving 12 bases between. The CDR3 DNA is TGTGCCAGCAGCTTAGGGGCCGAGGGCCCCTACGAGCAGTACTTC. Amino acid sequence: CASSLGAEGPYEQYF. Full variable domain (remainder filled in from reference TRBV7-2 and TRBJ2-7): GAGVSQSPSNKVTEKGKDVELRCDPISGHTALYWYRQSLGQGLEFLIYFQGNSAPDKSGLPSDRFSAERTGGSVSTLTIQRTQQEDSAVYLCASSLGAEGPYEQYFGPGTRLTVT.

This clone was detected only once. The chain uses TRBV14 and TRBJ2-7; perhaps TRBD2 as D (6 bases). Trimming stripped 0 bases from V and 9 bases from J, with 18 bases between. The CDR3 is made up of 15 amino acids. Germline V CDR1 and CDR2: SGHDN, FVKESK. The CDR3 DNA reads TGTGCCAGCAGCCAAGAGGCGGGGCTTTGGGCTCGGCAGTACTTC. Amino acid sequence: CASSQEAGLWARQYF.

This rearrangement joins TRBV5-1 to TRBJ1-2, with D possibly matching TRBD1 (6 bases). Germline CDR1 and CDR2: SGHRS and YFSETQ. V lost 5 bases, J lost 0 bases, and 20 bases lay in between. The CDR3 runs to 17 residues. CDR3 DNA: TGCGCCAGCAGTTATGACAACGTCGGGACAACTAACTATGGCTACACCTTC. Its translation is CASSYDNVGTTNYGYTF. Together with reference TRBV5-1 and TRBJ1-2, the CDR3 gives the full variable domain: KAGVTQTPRYLIKTRGQQVTLSCSPISGHRSVSWYQQTPGQGLQFLFEYFSETQRNKGNFPGRFSGRQFSNSRSEMNVSTLELGDSALYLCASSYDNVGTTNYGYTFGSGTRLTVV.

CDR3 sequence (DNA): TGTGCCAGCAGTCGGGAGTTAGGGACAGATACGCAGTATTTT. Its translation: CASSRELGTDTQYF. The chain links TRBV6-4 to TRBJ2-3, with D maybe TRBD2 (6 bases). With 5 bases removed from V and 3 bases from J, the gap between germline ends came to 12 bases. The CDR3 contains 14 residues. Germline V gene lookup returns CDR1 MRHNA and CDR2 SNTAGT.

There are a few counts of this clone. The CDR3 nucleotides read TGTGCCAGCAGCCCCCGGGTGAGCGACGCGGAGCAGTACTTC. Its translation: CASSPRVSDAEQYF. V and J are TRBV7-6 and TRBJ2-7; D unclear. The V and J ends lost 5 bases and 7 bases respectively, with 18 bases between them. The CDR3 is 14 amino acids. Germline V gene data show CDR1 as SGHVS and CDR2 as FNYEAQ.

The rearrangement links TRBV18 to TRBJ1-1, with 9 bases identical to TRBD1. The ends lost 4 bases at V and 4 bases at J; junction bases unmatched: 1. Germline loops: CDR1 KGHSH, CDR2 LQKENI. The CDR3 sequence is 13 residues long. The CDR3 DNA sequence: TGTGCCAGCTCACTGACAGGGGGCACTGAAGCTTTCTTT. This encodes CASSLTGGTEAFF. The full variable domain, rest sourced from reference TRBV18 and TRBJ1-1, is NAGVMQNPRHLVRRRGQEARLRCSPMKGHSHVYWYRQLPEEGLKFMVYLQKENIIDESGMPKERFSAEFPKEGPSILRIQQVVRGDSAAYFCASSLTGGTEAFFGQGTRLTVV.

V and J are TRBV29-1 and TRBJ1-1; 7 positions agree with TRBD1. Germline CDR1 SQVTM, CDR2 ANQGSEA. The V segment lost 7 bases and the J segment 4 bases; nucleotides outside the gene matches: 9. The CDR3 is 13 residues long. CDR3 residues: CSAQTGDGTEAFF. CDR3 DNA: TGCAGCGCCCAAACAGGGGACGGCACTGAAGCTTTCTTT.

The rearrangement uses TRBV12-3 or TRBV12-4 and TRBJ2-3; unclear D gene. Between the trimmed V and J ends, which lost 2 bases and 10 bases, there was a span of 13 bases. The CDR3 covers 13 residues. The CDR3 loop reads CASSLPSYSAQYF. The CDR3 coding sequence is TGTGCCAGCAGTTTACCGAGCTACTCCGCGCAGTATTTT.

The chain combines TRBV7-8 with TRBJ1-1; D is perhaps TRBD1 (5 bases). The CDR3 runs to 16 residues. Per the germline V gene, CDR1 is SGHVS and CDR2 is FQNEAQ. Trimming cost V 0 bases and J 4 bases, with 15 bases left between them. CDR3: CASSLAAGRGATEAFF. As DNA, the CDR3 is TGTGCCAGCAGCTTAGCCGCGGGACGTGGGGCCACTGAAGCTTTCTTT.

This sequence joins TRBV5-1 and TRBJ2-7, with TRBD1 as a possible D gene (5 bases). This CDR3 contains 14 residues. The V gene lost 4 bases and the J gene lost 0 bases, with 11 bases spanning the gap. Looked up from germline, CDR1 is SGHRS and CDR2 is YFSETQ. For the CDR3, the DNA is TGCGCCAGCAGCCAAGACAGTACCTCCTACGAGCAGTACTTC. As protein: CASSQDSTSYEQYF.

This chain joins TRBV19 and TRBJ1-1; no definite D call. Germline-derived CDR1 and CDR2 are LNHDA and SQIVND (reference sequence). CDR3 length: 13 amino acids. Trimming left V 4 bases short and J 2 bases short, with 8 bases between. DNA of the CDR3: TGTGCCAGTAGTACCAGAATCAACACTGAAGCTTTCTTT. Translating it yields CASSTRINTEAFF.

Written as DNA, the CDR3 is TGTGCCAGCAGCCGGGTGTACGAGCAGTACTTC. Encoded protein: CASSRVYEQYF. The chain recombines TRBV7-9 with TRBJ2-7; D unresolved. The V and J ends lost 5 bases and 4 bases respectively, with 6 bases between them. This CDR3 contains 11 residues. From germline, CDR1 is SEHNR and CDR2 FQNEAQ (reference sequence).

This clone came up a few times. The CDR3 nucleotides read TGTGCCACCAGCGAAGCGGGAAACATTCAGTACTTC. Encoded protein: CATSEAGNIQYF. V is TRBV15 and J is TRBJ2-4; perhaps TRBD2 as D (6 bases). The ends were cut back, 5 bases at V and 6 bases at J, with 8 bases in the middle. This CDR3 has 12 amino acids. Germline CDR1 is LNHNV and CDR2 is YYDKDF (reference sequence). Variable domain in full (rest from reference TRBV15 and TRBJ2-4): DAMVIQNPRYQVTQFGKPVTLSCSQTLNHNVMYWYQQKSSQAPKLLFHYYDKDFNNEADTPDNFQSRRPNTSFCFLDIRSPGLGDTAMYLCATSEAGNIQYFGAGTRLSVL.